This T cell receptor (beta chain) was sequenced for a study of T cell responses to AZD1222 COVID-19 vaccine. Produced via immunoSEQ multiplex PCR; TCRdb's table is partial and in-frame only. Of 150,000 to 200,000 clones listed, less than 95% were seen once; the top ten hold approximately 0.6%. Note on this clone: Its cognate antigen is unknown.

CDR3 length equals 13 residues. Germline assignment: CDR1 MNHEY and CDR2 SVGAGI. Trimming shortened V by 6 bases and J by 13 bases, and 20 bases separated the two germline ends. Study outcomes and limitations: The study reported that nearly half of spike-specific TCRs target unmutated variant regions. A rise in Spike-specific TCR breadth and depth followed two AZD1222 doses. Repertoire sampling happened only post peak T cell response.

The clonotype comes from an adult in good health. The chain is built from TRBV6-5 and TRBJ2-3; a weak D match, TRBD2 (6 bases). This material consisted of peripheral blood, taken on day 0 of AZD1222 vaccination. As DNA, the CDR3 is TGTGCCAGCAGCTCGATTCCGAACCGCGGGGAGTATTTT. Residues: CASSSIPNRGEYF.